These 9 T cell receptor beta chains came from one sample sequenced in a study of blood T cells in healthy people across ages. PCR was performed a second time for roughly 7 to 11 cycles using a sample-barcoded 5' primer and a J-beta primer mix. TCRdb reprocessed the 5' RACE reads with MiXCR, giving one entry per CDR3 protein. The table has some 760,000 distinct CDR3 sequences, around 25% seen once. The sample was also linked to a second study, of T cells of mothers and their children.

The sequencing sample was made of blood. These receptors were taken from a boy younger than 18 in good health.

This clonotype turned up a few times. The chain uses TRBV9 and TRBJ1-1, with D unresolved. Trimming took 0 bases from V and 5 from J, leaving 14 bases between them. The CDR3 runs 15 residues. CDR1 SGDLS and CDR2 YYNGEE come from the germline V gene. CDR3 in DNA: TGTGCCAGCAGCGTAGTCTTATCGGGAGGAACTGAAGCTTTCTTT. This codes for CASSVVLSGGTEAFF.

This clonotype was observed a few times. This sequence joins TRBV9 and TRBJ2-3; the D is unclear. CDR3 length: 16 amino acids. Germline values: CDR1 SGDLS, CDR2 YYNGEE. Trimming removed 0 bases at V and 0 bases at J, with 11 bases between. CDR3 DNA sequence: TGTGCCAGCAGCGTAGGCTGGGCCGCTAGCACAGATACGCAGTATTTT. Translation: CASSVGWAASTDTQYF.

This clonotype was observed a handful of times. In this CDR3 the conserved last residue, phenylalanine or tryptophan, is missing, so a read error is likely. This chain joins TRBV28 and TRBJ2-4, with a possible D match to TRBD1 (6 bases). CDR3 length equals 13 residues. V gave up 3 bases and J gave up 5 bases, with 8 bases separating them. Germline lookup yields CDR1 MDHEN and CDR2 SYDVKM. This CDR3 reads CASSFAGENIQYL. CDR3 sequence (DNA): TGTGCCAGCAGTTTTGCAGGGGAAAACATTCAGTACCTC.

The V and J genes are TRBV4-1 and TRBJ2-2; 9 positions agree with TRBD2. Trimming took 4 bases from V and 4 from J; bases not matched to a gene: 10. The CDR3 runs to 17 residues. Germline lookup yields CDR1 MGHRA and CDR2 YSYEKL. The CDR3 DNA follows: TGCGCCAGCAGCCTATCACCCAGCGGGAGGCTCACCGGGGAGCTGTTTTTT. This translates into CASSLSPSGRLTGELFF.

Only a few counts were recorded for this clonotype. The chain links TRBV11-2 to TRBJ2-7; D gene unclear. The CDR3 runs 14 residues. V was trimmed by 7 bases and J by 3 bases, leaving 16 bases between them. Germline V gives CDR1 SGHAT, CDR2 FQNNGV. This chain's CDR3 is CASTSSRLGYEQYF. The CDR3, as DNA: TGTGCCAGCACTTCGTCTCGGCTGGGCTACGAGCAGTACTTC.

The table lists this clonotype with a few counts. V and J are TRBV27 and TRBJ1-2; D gene ambiguous. CDR3 length: 14 amino acids. V was pared by 0 bases and J by 4 bases, with 9 bases between. CDR1 and CDR2 (germline): MNHEY, SMNVEV (reference sequence). CDR3 sequence: CASSLSGGRYGYTF. Here the CDR3 DNA reads TGTGCCAGCAGTTTATCCGGCGGCCGCTATGGCTACACCTTC.

CDR3 loop: CASSPNRGSMNTEAFF. The CDR3 coding sequence is TGTGCCAGCAGTCCGAACAGGGGTTCTATGAACACTGAAGCTTTCTTT. The chain couples TRBV12-3 or TRBV12-4 to TRBJ1-1; TRBD1 agrees at 7 bases. V was pared by 5 bases and J by 0 bases, with 9 bases of the junction left unmatched. The CDR3 has 16 amino acids.

This chain uses TRBV28 with TRBJ2-5, with 8 bases matching TRBD2. The end of the DNA aligns better with TRBJ2-1, so the J call may be wrong. Looked up from germline, CDR1 is MDHEN and CDR2 is SYDVKM. The CDR3 consists of 13 residues. Here the CDR3 reads CASSFRAGGEQFF. The CDR3 nucleotides read TGTGCCAGCAGTTTTCGGGCGGGAGGTGAGCAGTTCTTC.

The CDR3 protein is CASSIGVSSYNEQFF. In DNA form, the CDR3 reads TGTGCCAGTAGTATAGGGGTGAGCTCCTACAATGAGCAGTTCTTC. The chain recombines TRBV19 with TRBJ2-1; D gene unclear. Between the trimmed V and J ends, which lost 1 base and 0 bases, there was a span of 7 bases. The CDR3 has 15 amino acids. CDR1 LNHDA and CDR2 SQIVND come from the germline V gene (reference sequence).